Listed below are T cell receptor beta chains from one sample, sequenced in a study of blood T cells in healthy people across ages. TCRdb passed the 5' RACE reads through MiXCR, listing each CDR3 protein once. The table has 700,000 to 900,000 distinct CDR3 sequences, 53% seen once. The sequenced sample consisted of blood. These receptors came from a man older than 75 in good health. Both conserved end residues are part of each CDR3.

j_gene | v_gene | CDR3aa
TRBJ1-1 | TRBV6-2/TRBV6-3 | CASSLSGTGGPEAFF
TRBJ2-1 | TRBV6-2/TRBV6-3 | CASSYVQGKGNEQFF
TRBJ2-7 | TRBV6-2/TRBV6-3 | CASSPWTSNEQYF
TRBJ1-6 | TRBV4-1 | CASSQVPLYPLHF
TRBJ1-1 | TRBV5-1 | CASNSFESTEAFF
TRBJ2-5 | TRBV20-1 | CSTDPGGDEQYF
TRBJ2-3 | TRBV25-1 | CASKSGGTDTQYF
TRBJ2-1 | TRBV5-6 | CASSPTKGLAEYNEQFF
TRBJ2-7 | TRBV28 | CASSSYDRGGFYEQYF
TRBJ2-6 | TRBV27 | CASSRSGTSGANVLTF
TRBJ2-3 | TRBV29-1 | CSADSNRYAYF
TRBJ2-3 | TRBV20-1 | CSAPTPADTQYF
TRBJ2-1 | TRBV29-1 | CSSSLGTGLFF
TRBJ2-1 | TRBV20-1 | CSASSGTSENEQFF
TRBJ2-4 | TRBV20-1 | CSARDGTGPSIQYF
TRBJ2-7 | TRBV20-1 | CSALSPGLGSYEQYF
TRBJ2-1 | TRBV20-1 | CSAPGLAGSYNEQFF
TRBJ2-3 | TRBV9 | CASSVSPSTGTQYF
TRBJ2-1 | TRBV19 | CATTPLSSYNEQFF
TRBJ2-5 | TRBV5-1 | CASRRSGSFETQYF
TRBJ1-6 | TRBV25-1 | CASTPGGASGSPLHF
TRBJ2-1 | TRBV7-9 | CSSLIGSDEQFF
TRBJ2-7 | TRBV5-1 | CASSLEGDSLYEQYF
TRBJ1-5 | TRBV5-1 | CASSPPERYSNQPQHF
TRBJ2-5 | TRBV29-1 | CSVWDNEQYF
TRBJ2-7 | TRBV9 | CASSVAWTSYEQYF
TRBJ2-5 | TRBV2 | CASSEAGTGYNEQYF
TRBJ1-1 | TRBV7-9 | CASSLVGGSGNTEAFF
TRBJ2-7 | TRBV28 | CASRPPGTTYEQYF
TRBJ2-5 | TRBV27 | CASAVGTLYQETQYF
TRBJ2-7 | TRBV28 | CASSASGGAYEQYF
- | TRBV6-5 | CASSTTSGRASTYEQYF
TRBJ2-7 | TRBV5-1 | CASSLSGGNYEQYF
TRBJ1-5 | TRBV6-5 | CASSSQGDSNQPQHF
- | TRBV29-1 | CSVDGTGVNEQYF
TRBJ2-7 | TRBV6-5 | CASSSGTEYEQYF
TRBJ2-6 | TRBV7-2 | CASTLQRTLWGQRLTF
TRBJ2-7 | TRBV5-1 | CASRPNPQGNEQYF
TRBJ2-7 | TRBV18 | CASSPSSPSYEQYF
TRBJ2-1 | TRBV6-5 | CASSYSPHSGPAYNEQFF
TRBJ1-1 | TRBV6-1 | CASSEASVAEAFF
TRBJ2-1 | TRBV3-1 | CASSLLVASGRFNEQFF
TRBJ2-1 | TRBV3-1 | CASRRRAGEQFF
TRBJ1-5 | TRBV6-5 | CASGTGQHGGNQPQHF
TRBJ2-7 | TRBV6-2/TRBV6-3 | CASSYSRWGNPIDEQYF
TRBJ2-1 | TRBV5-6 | CAGSLQREWVRYEQFF
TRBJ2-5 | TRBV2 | CASKLGGLARQETQYF